These T cell receptor beta chains were read from a single sample in a study of cytotoxic CD8 clonotypes in ibrutinib-treated CLL. Repertoires were generated with immunoSEQ multiplex PCR, while TCRdb's copy carries only in-frame clones and drops some. This sample has hundreds of thousands of clones; 67% occur once, and the top ten carry roughly 6%. This specimen consisted of PBMCs, obtained after 36 months of ibrutinib treatment. These receptors all come from a human donor with chronic lymphocytic leukemia. CDR3s include the opening cysteine and the closing phenylalanine or tryptophan.

cdr3_aa: CSVWGPEAMGEQYF; v_call: TRBV29-1; j_call: TRBJ2-7
cdr3_aa: CASKQGNTEAFF; v_call: TRBV7-2; j_call: TRBJ1-1
cdr3_aa: CASSPLQGATDEQYF; v_call: TRBV5-1; j_call: TRBJ2-7
cdr3_aa: CASSLQGREPAFF; v_call: TRBV7-6; j_call: TRBJ1-1
cdr3_aa: CASSNGQTHTDTQYF; v_call: TRBV6-6; j_call: TRBJ2-3
cdr3_aa: CASSLVVGEYEQYF; v_call: TRBV5-1; j_call: TRBJ2-7
cdr3_aa: CASSLDYEQYF; v_call: TRBV9; j_call: TRBJ2-7
cdr3_aa: CASSSLTGDGPDTQYF; v_call: TRBV28; j_call: TRBJ2-3
cdr3_aa: CASSQDPPYSSYNSPLHF; v_call: TRBV4-2; j_call: TRBJ1-6
cdr3_aa: CASSPLGVWYNEQFF; v_call: TRBV7-3; j_call: TRBJ2-1
cdr3_aa: CASHRGYEQYF; v_call: TRBV28; j_call: TRBJ2-7
cdr3_aa: CASRYMNTEAFF; v_call: TRBV10-2; j_call: TRBJ1-1
cdr3_aa: CASRFGDRQFF; v_call: TRBV28; j_call: TRBJ2-1
cdr3_aa: CATSRGSASYNEQFF; v_call: TRBV15; j_call: TRBJ2-1
cdr3_aa: CASRSGNTIYF; v_call: TRBV10-1; j_call: TRBJ1-3
cdr3_aa: CASSLGRAGNTIYF; v_call: TRBV5-4; j_call: TRBJ1-3
cdr3_aa: CSVVVNTEAFF; v_call: TRBV29-1; j_call: TRBJ1-1
cdr3_aa: CASSLEGRTDTQYF; v_call: TRBV7-6; j_call: TRBJ2-3
cdr3_aa: CASSPNPNRILNTEAFF; v_call: TRBV28; j_call: TRBJ1-1
cdr3_aa: CASRSGSQPQHF; v_call: TRBV6-1; j_call: TRBJ1-5
cdr3_aa: CASSFTSGETTQYF; v_call: TRBV27; j_call: TRBJ2-3
cdr3_aa: CASSPGGDTQYF; v_call: TRBV11-1; j_call: TRBJ2-3
cdr3_aa: CASSDLSRDEQYF; v_call: TRBV7-2; j_call: TRBJ2-7
cdr3_aa: CSSKRLYGLPKQFF; v_call: TRBV29-1; j_call: TRBJ2-1
cdr3_aa: CASSLLQGADTQYF; v_call: TRBV5-1; j_call: TRBJ2-3
cdr3_aa: CASTTGQGSYEQYF; v_call: TRBV19; j_call: TRBJ2-7
cdr3_aa: CASSHQITSPMDEQFF; v_call: TRBV9; j_call: TRBJ2-1
cdr3_aa: CASNPRGGETQYF; v_call: TRBV5-1; j_call: TRBJ2-5
cdr3_aa: CASSLTATQLYGYTF; v_call: TRBV7-9; j_call: TRBJ1-2
cdr3_aa: CASSQDWGFNTGELFF; v_call: TRBV4-2; j_call: TRBJ2-2
cdr3_aa: CASSPVTSGISYEQYF; v_call: TRBV18; j_call: TRBJ2-7
cdr3_aa: CASSLFRGYGYTF; v_call: TRBV27; j_call: TRBJ1-2
cdr3_aa: CASSPEAGEAFF; v_call: TRBV9; j_call: TRBJ1-1
cdr3_aa: CASSQVAGDTEAFF; v_call: TRBV4-1; j_call: TRBJ1-1
cdr3_aa: CASSWDLTSYEQYF; v_call: TRBV5-1; j_call: TRBJ2-7